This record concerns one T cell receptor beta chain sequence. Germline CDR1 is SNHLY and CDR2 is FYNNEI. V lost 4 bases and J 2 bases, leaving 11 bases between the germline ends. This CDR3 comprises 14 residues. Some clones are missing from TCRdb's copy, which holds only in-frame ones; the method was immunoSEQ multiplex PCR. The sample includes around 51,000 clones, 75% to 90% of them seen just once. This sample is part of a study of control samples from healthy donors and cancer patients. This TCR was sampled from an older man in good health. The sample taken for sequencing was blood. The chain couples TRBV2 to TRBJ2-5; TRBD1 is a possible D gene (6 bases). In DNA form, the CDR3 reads TGTGCCAGCAGTGTCCTGACAGGACAAGAGACCCAGTACTTC. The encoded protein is CASSVLTGQETQYF.